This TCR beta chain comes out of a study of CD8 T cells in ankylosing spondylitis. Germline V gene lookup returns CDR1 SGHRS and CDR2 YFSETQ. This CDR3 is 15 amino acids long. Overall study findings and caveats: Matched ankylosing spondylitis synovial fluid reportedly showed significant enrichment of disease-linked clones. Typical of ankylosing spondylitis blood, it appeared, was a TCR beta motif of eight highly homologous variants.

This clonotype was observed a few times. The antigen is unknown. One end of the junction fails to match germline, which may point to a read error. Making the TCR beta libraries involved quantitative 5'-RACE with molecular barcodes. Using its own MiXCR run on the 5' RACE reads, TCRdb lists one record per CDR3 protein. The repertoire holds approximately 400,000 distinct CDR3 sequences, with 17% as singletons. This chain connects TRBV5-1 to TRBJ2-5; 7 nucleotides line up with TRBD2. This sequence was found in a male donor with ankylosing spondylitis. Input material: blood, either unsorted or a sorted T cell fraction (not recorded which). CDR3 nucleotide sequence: TGTGCCAGCAGTTTATTTGGCGGGAGCCAGGAGACCCAGTACTTC. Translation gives CASSLFGGSQETQYF. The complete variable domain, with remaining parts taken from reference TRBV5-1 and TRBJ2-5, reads KAGVTQTPRYLIKTRGQQVTLSCSPISGHRSVSWYQQTPGQGLQFLFEYFSETQRNKGNFPGRFSGRQFSNSRSEMNVSTLELGDSALYLCASSLFGGSQETQYFGPGTRLLVL.